The 14 T cell receptor beta chains below all came from one sample that was sequenced in a study of monozygotic twins with inflammatory bowel disease. TCRdb reprocessed the 5' RACE reads and keeps a single row for each CDR3 protein, giving no DNA. The specimen's table records over 200,000 distinct CDR3 sequences. Sequenced sample: blood. The source is a human donor with ulcerative colitis or Crohn's disease, or a healthy co-twin of an affected twin (not recorded which).

The rearrangement joins TRBV19 to TRBJ2-5; checking the TCRdb D call of TRBD1 is not possible without DNA. CDR1 LNHDA and CDR2 SQIVND come from the germline V gene (reference sequence). CDR3 length: 15 amino acids. This chain's CDR3 is CASSIVPRDRETQYF.

The V call is TRBV18, the J call TRBJ2-3; the D call from TCRdb, TRBD1, cannot be confirmed without DNA. The CDR3 sequence is 17 residues long. The germline V gene has CDR1 KGHSH and CDR2 LQKENI. The CDR3: CASSPLQGRRGTDTQYF.

The chain combines TRBV12-3 or TRBV12-4 with TRBJ1-5; TCRdb names TRBD1, which stays unverified in the absence of DNA. This CDR3 region has 13 residues. The CDR3 sequence is CASSLSRVLPQHF.

J is TRBJ1-1 and V is TRBV4-1; TCRdb gives TRBD1 as the D gene, but with no DNA this cannot be confirmed. The CDR3 totals 17 residues. Germline CDR1 and CDR2: MGHRA and YSYEKL. The CDR3 is CASSQVRSGTGVTEAFF.

The chain carries TRBV18 and TRBJ1-1; the TRBD1 assignment by TCRdb is unverifiable without DNA. Germline V gives CDR1 KGHSH, CDR2 LQKENI. CDR3 size: 13 residues. CDR3 region: CASSGTGKSEAFF.

V gene TRBV7-9 combines with J gene TRBJ2-5; the TCRdb D gene call, TRBD1, has no DNA to confirm it. The CDR3 totals 14 residues. Germline values: CDR1 SEHNR, CDR2 FQNEAQ (reference sequence). The CDR3: CASRVGQGEETQYF.

The chain combines TRBV3-1 with TRBJ1-6; TCRdb picks TRBD1, but there is no DNA to check that call. The CDR3 sequence is 14 residues long. Germline V gene lookup returns CDR1 LGHDT and CDR2 YNNKEL (reference sequence). Here the CDR3 reads CASRPGHDNSPLHF.

This chain connects TRBV12-3 or TRBV12-4 to TRBJ2-5; there is no DNA to check the TCRdb D call of TRBD1. The length of the CDR3 is 13 residues. The CDR3 here is CASSLWGRETQYF.

The gene calls are TRBV5-1 and TRBJ2-7; TCRdb reports TRBD1, a call that lacks DNA to check it against. The CDR3 has 15 residues. The germline V gene encodes CDR1 SGHRS and CDR2 YFSETQ. The CDR3 protein is CASSFSGQTNYEQYF.

The V gene is TRBV30, the J gene TRBJ1-5; TCRdb's D call, TRBD1, is unchecked because there is no DNA. Germline CDR1 is GTSNPN and CDR2 is SVGIG (reference sequence). The CDR3 totals 14 residues. This chain's CDR3 is CAWSVSGNDQPQHF.

The genes are TRBV5-1 and TRBJ2-2. CDR1 and CDR2 (germline): SGHRS, YFSETQ. This CDR3 comprises 15 residues. The CDR3 loop reads CASSLASGNTGELFF.

The rearrangement uses TRBV6-1 and TRBJ2-1. The CDR3 is made up of 13 amino acids. CDR1 is MNHNS, CDR2 SASEGT, per germline. CDR3 loop: CATLPQVYNEQFF.

The chain is built from TRBV2 and TRBJ2-1; TCRdb's D call, TRBD2, is unchecked because there is no DNA. The CDR3 runs 13 residues. In germline, CDR1 is SNHLY, CDR2 FYNNEI. CDR3: CASRFGTNNEQFF.

The V and J genes are TRBV24-1 and TRBJ1-5; TCRdb's D gene call, TRBD1, goes unchecked for lack of DNA. The CDR3 length is 14 residues. CDR1 KGHDR and CDR2 SFDVKD come from the germline V gene. CDR3: CATSDSRGNQHQHF.